This TCR beta chain was captured by sequencing in a study of cytomegalovirus exposure and HLA in healthy donors. Study-level points and caveats: Several of the most significant clusters appeared, in a later analysis, to be linked to common viral pathogens. Most TCR sequences were rare, but some public TCRs occurred in many donors. A classifier reportedly called cytomegalovirus status with high sensitivity and specificity.

Amplification used 60 Vbeta primers and 13 Jbeta primers. Clones were sequenced by immunoSEQ multiplex PCR, and TCRdb holds only the in-frame ones, with some missing. Among about 140,000 clones listed, 78% were seen once. The V gene's germline CDR1 is LNHDA and CDR2 SQIVND (reference sequence). After removal of 8 bases from V and 0 bases from J, the junction contained 11 bases not matched to a gene. The CDR3 has 17 residues. In regard to this clone: What it recognizes is unknown.

Material for sequencing was PBMCs. This clonotype was obtained from a female donor in good health and CMV-seronegative. The gene calls are TRBV19 and TRBJ2-2; 8 bases are a match to TRBD1. DNA of the CDR3: TGTGCCAGTTCCCCGGACAGGGAACCTACGAACACCGGGGAGCTGTTTTTT. It specifies CASSPDREPTNTGELFF.